A single sample is the source of the 6 T cell receptor beta chains below, sequenced in a study of blood T cell repertoires in COVID-19. Generated by immunoSEQ multiplex PCR, the TCRdb table keeps only in-frame clones and is missing some. The top ten hold roughly 8.3% of the sample, which has some 150,000 clones, about 84% seen once. Specimen: peripheral blood. Receptor source: a woman of 80 years or more in a cohort sampled during active or convalescent COVID-19.

The chain uses TRBV7-2 and TRBJ2-3; 8 nucleotides align to TRBD2. Germline CDR1 and CDR2: SGHTA and FQGNSA. The CDR3 length is 14 residues. Unmatched junction bases numbered 10, after V lost 6 bases and J lost 8 bases. The CDR3 loop reads CASSEAGVVGTQYF. The CDR3 region has the DNA TGTGCCAGCAGTGAAGCGGGGGTAGTCGGTACGCAGTATTTT.

The chain employs TRBV5-6 and TRBJ2-2, with no clear D. The germline V gene has CDR1 SGHDT and CDR2 YYEEEE. Between the trimmed V and J ends, which lost 4 bases and 5 bases, there was a span of 12 bases. The CDR3 runs to 14 residues. The CDR3 DNA reads as TGTGCCAGCAGCGTTATAGACATGACCGGGGAGCTGTTTTTT. It yields the protein CASSVIDMTGELFF.

The chain links TRBV28 to TRBJ1-4; D gene uncertain. In germline, CDR1 is MDHEN, CDR2 SYDVKM. V gave up 4 bases and J gave up 1 base, with 7 bases separating them. The CDR3 runs to 14 residues. DNA of the CDR3: TGTGCCAGCAGTTCTGGAGGAACTAATGAAAAACTGTTTTTT. Protein sequence: CASSSGGTNEKLFF.

This chain links TRBV5-1 with TRBJ1-3, with D perhaps matching TRBD1 (5 bases). V shed 5 bases and J shed 2 bases, with 17 bases lying between them. The CDR3 totals 16 residues. Germline V gene sequence: CDR1 SGHRS, CDR2 YFSETQ. The DNA for the CDR3 is TGCGCCAGCAGACCAATGAGTCGGGGGGCTGGAAACACCATATATTTT. It encodes CASRPMSRGAGNTIYF.

The rearrangement links TRBV7-3 to TRBJ2-1; 8 bases map to TRBD2. Looked up from germline, CDR1 is SGHTA and CDR2 is FQGTGA. The V segment lost 0 bases and the J segment 7 bases; nucleotides outside the gene matches: 8. The CDR3 sequence is 16 residues long. CDR3 protein: CASSLTRLAGLNEQFF. The CDR3 DNA reads as TGTGCCAGCAGCTTAACGAGGTTAGCGGGGTTGAATGAGCAGTTCTTC.

The rearrangement joins TRBV3-1 (or the pseudogene TRBV3-2) to TRBJ2-3, with 12 bases aligning to TRBD2. In germline, CDR1 is LGHDT, CDR2 YNNKEL (reference sequence). The CDR3 runs 20 residues. V lost 0 bases, J lost 3 bases, and 13 bases stayed unmatched. The CDR3 nucleotides read TGTGCCAGCAGCCAAGATAAGAGGGCTAGCGGGGGGGAACGTACAGATACGCAGTATTTT. It encodes CASSQDKRASGGERTDTQYF.